The rows below give T cell receptor beta chains drawn from one sample of a study of low-dose radiotherapy and immunotherapy resistance in tumors. TCRdb re-called the reads through MiXCR, storing one row per CDR3 protein. The table shows over 70,000 distinct CDR3 sequences, with roughly 30% occurring only once. The sequencing used PBMCs, collected before treatment. Receptors originate from a female donor with ovarian cancer. Each CDR3 is given with its conserved first and last residue. A D gene is named only where the DNA matches it firmly. The size of a clone is reported for some rows only, either as once, few or many, or as a class for expanded clones.

CSAPAGPVNNEQFF,TGCAGTGCCCCCGCGGGGCCCGTGAACAATGAGCAGTTCTTC,NA,TRBJ2-1,TRBV20-1,few
CASSPGPPPQSTQYF,TGTGCCAGCAGTCCAGGTCCCCCCCCCCAGTCGACCCAGTACTTC,NA,TRBJ2-5,TRBV6-2/TRBV6-3,many
CASSLGVVENSPLHF,TGTGCCAGCAGCTTGGGGGTCGTCGAAAATTCACCCCTCCACTTT,NA,TRBJ1-6,TRBV5-4,many
CASSYRADPFATNEKLFF,TGTGCCAGCAGCTACCGGGCCGATCCCTTTGCAACTAATGAAAAACTGTTTTTT,NA,TRBJ1-4,TRBV7-2,few
CASSFRAEYTEAFF,TGTGCCAGCAGCTTTCGGGCAGAGTACACTGAAGCTTTCTTT,NA,TRBJ1-1,TRBV5-3,NA
CASTMDRVAEQYF,TGTGCCAGCACTATGGACAGGGTCGCCGAGCAGTACTTC,TRBD1,TRBJ2-7,TRBV6-2/TRBV6-3,few
CASSHPDLRGLAGGVGTDTQYF,TGCGCCAGCAGCCATCCTGACCTCCGGGGACTAGCGGGAGGAGTTGGCACAGATACGCAGTATTTT,TRBD2,TRBJ2-3,TRBV4-1,many
CASSLGDIATYGYTF,TGCGCCAGCAGCTTGGGGGACATCGCGACGTATGGCTACACCTTC,NA,TRBJ1-2,TRBV5-1,few
CAVAGRNSYNEQFF,TGTGCTGTAGCGGGGCGCAACTCCTACAATGAGCAGTTCTTC,TRBD2,TRBJ2-1,TRBV7-8,NA
CASRGDRGFSNYGYTF,TGTGCCAGCAGGGGGGACAGGGGGTTTTCTAACTATGGCTACACCTTC,TRBD1,TRBJ1-2,TRBV2,many
CASSLSGPNINYGYTF,TGTGCCAGCAGTTTATCTGGGCCAAATATTAACTATGGCTACACCTTC,NA,TRBJ1-2,TRBV27,many
CASSLSNGGLNTGELFF,TGTGCCAGCAGCTTAAGTAATGGGGGGCTGAACACCGGGGAGCTGTTTTTT,NA,TRBJ2-2,TRBV13,many
CASSSQHPGALSSYEQYF,TGTGCCAGCAGCAGCCAGCATCCGGGGGCCCTGAGCTCCTACGAGCAGTACTTC,NA,TRBJ2-7,TRBV11-2,many
CASSATSGRSAGELFF,TGTGCCAGCAGCGCCACCAGCGGGAGGTCGGCCGGGGAGCTGTTTTTT,TRBD2,TRBJ2-2,TRBV9,many
CASSLVWWGANTGELFF,TGTGCCAGCAGCTTAGTCTGGTGGGGGGCGAACACCGGGGAGCTGTTTTTT,NA,TRBJ2-2,TRBV7-2,many
CASSPTSGRENIQYF,TGTGCCAGCTCACCAACGTCAGGGCGGGAAAACATTCAGTACTTC,NA,TRBJ2-4,TRBV18,NA
CASSPLGGADGELFF,TGTGCCAGCAGCCCCCTGGGGGGCGCAGACGGGGAGCTGTTTTTT,NA,TRBJ2-2,TRBV28,NA
CASSLSGKNIQYF,TGTGCCAGCAGCTTGAGTGGGAAAAACATTCAGTACTTC,NA,TRBJ2-4,TRBV5-5,NA
CSFLRGEGTRQETQYF,TGCAGCTTCCTCCGGGGCGAGGGGACTAGACAAGAGACCCAGTACTTC,TRBD2,TRBJ2-5,TRBV20-1,NA
CASSVDSTDTQYF,TGCGCCAGCAGTGTGGACAGCACAGATACGCAGTATTTT,NA,TRBJ2-3,TRBV5-1,many
CASSLGTGDRYEQYF,TGCGCCAGCAGCTTGGGGACAGGGGACCGCTACGAGCAGTACTTC,TRBD1,TRBJ2-7,TRBV5-1,NA
CASSLEAPALMDDGYTF,TGCGCCAGCAGCTTGGAGGCCCCTGCACTTATGGATGATGGCTACACCTTC,NA,TRBJ1-2,TRBV5-1,many
CSVEDPWDRDSGATRYNEQFF,TGCAGCGTTGAAGATCCTTGGGACAGGGATAGCGGGGCTACTAGGTACAATGAGCAGTTCTTC,NA,TRBJ2-1,TRBV29-1,NA
CASSLVRGNNEQFF,TGTGCCAGCAGTTTAGTTCGCGGAAACAATGAGCAGTTCTTC,NA,TRBJ2-1,TRBV28,NA
CASSFSDRGLSPLHF,TGTGCCAGCAGCTTCTCGGACAGGGGGCTTTCACCCCTCCACTTT,TRBD1,TRBJ1-6,TRBV13,NA
CASSESGASNQPQHF,TGTGCCAGCAGTGAATCCGGGGCTAGCAATCAGCCCCAGCATTTT,NA,TRBJ1-5,TRBV25-1,many